Presented here are 28 T cell receptor beta chains from one specimen sequenced in a study of blood T cell repertoires in COVID-19. Sequenced by immunoSEQ multiplex PCR; TCRdb stores in-frame clones only, minus some. Of about 140,000 clones in the sample, approximately 80% were seen once. Sequenced sample: PBMCs or T cells enriched from blood (not recorded which). The receptor set was obtained from a man between 65 and 85 years old who had been exposed to COVID-19.

This clone was found once. The V gene is TRBV4-1, the J gene TRBJ2-1; 10 bases are a match to TRBD2. The CDR3 covers 15 residues. CDR1 MGHRA and CDR2 YSYEKL come from the germline V gene. V lost 1 base and J lost 12; bases outside the gene matches: 9. The CDR3 nucleotides are TGCGCCAGCAGCCAAGGAGGGCTAGCGGGAGTGAGGCAGTTCTTC. This translates into CASSQGGLAGVRQFF.

This chain connects TRBV9 to TRBJ2-3, with D possibly matching TRBD2 (6 bases). The CDR3 length is 15 residues. Germline CDR1 is SGDLS and CDR2 is YYNGEE. Trimming cost V 4 bases and J 2 bases, with 14 bases left between them. The CDR3 DNA sequence: TGTGCCAGCAGCCGTAGCGGACAATTCACAGATACGCAGTATTTT. Protein sequence: CASSRSGQFTDTQYF. Full variable domain (rest looked up from reference TRBV9 and TRBJ2-3): DSGVTQTPKHLITATGQRVTLRCSPRSGDLSVYWYQQSLDQGLQFLIQYYNGEERAKGNILERFSAQQFPDLHSELNLSSLELGDSALYFCASSRSGQFTDTQYFGPGTRLTVL.

CDR3 coding DNA: TGCGCCAGCAGTGGGGCAGGGACAACCGGGGAGCTGTTTTTT. Amino acids: CASSGAGTTGELFF. The genes are TRBV10-1 and TRBJ2-2, with D possibly being TRBD1 (6 bases). V lost 4 bases to trimming and J lost 5 bases, with 11 bases between them. CDR1 WNHNN and CDR2 SYGVQD come from the germline V gene (reference sequence). The CDR3 has 14 residues.

The chain carries TRBV9 and TRBJ2-7, with D perhaps matching TRBD2 (6 bases). The CDR3 spans 15 residues. Trimming took 4 bases from V and 6 from J, leaving 20 bases between them. Germline assignment: CDR1 SGDLS and CDR2 YYNGEE. Here the CDR3 DNA reads TGTGCCAGCAGCCTTATGGAGAGTGCGGGGTTCGAGCAGTACTTC. Protein sequence: CASSLMESAGFEQYF. Using reference TRBV9 and TRBJ2-7 for the parts outside the CDR3, the full variable domain is DSGVTQTPKHLITATGQRVTLRCSPRSGDLSVYWYQQSLDQGLQFLIQYYNGEERAKGNILERFSAQQFPDLHSELNLSSLELGDSALYFCASSLMESAGFEQYFGPGTRLTVT.

In DNA form, the CDR3 reads TGTGCCAGCCGGCGGGGGGCCGGCGGGGAGCTGTTTTTT. It is translated as CASRRGAGGELFF. The J gene is TRBJ2-2, the V gene TRBV11-2; 8 bases align to TRBD2. The CDR3 contains 13 residues. J was trimmed by 7 bases and V by 8 bases; bases with no gene match: 6. The germline gives CDR1 SGHAT, CDR2 FQNNGV.

In its sample, this clone was seen once. This chain uses TRBV7-9 with TRBJ2-7; D might be TRBD1 (6 bases). The CDR3 totals 16 residues. Trimming pared 1 base from V and 0 bases from J, leaving 13 bases between. Germline CDR1 and CDR2: SEHNR and FQNEAQ (reference sequence). Here the CDR3 reads CASSLGVGGNSYEQYF. Written as DNA, the CDR3 is TGTGCCAGCAGCTTAGGGGTAGGGGGTAACTCCTACGAGCAGTACTTC.

This chain joins TRBV9 and TRBJ2-3; 7 nucleotides agree with TRBD1. The CDR3 runs 13 residues. Germline V gives CDR1 SGDLS, CDR2 YYNGEE. V lost 1 base and J lost 4; bases outside the gene matches: 0. The CDR3 nucleotides read TGTGCCAGCAGCGTAAGGGGGCCAGATACGCAGTATTTT. Protein product: CASSVRGPDTQYF.

The sample holds one count of this clone. This chain connects TRBV27 to TRBJ2-4; 8 bases are shared with TRBD2. CDR3 length equals 16 residues. Per the germline V gene, CDR1 is MNHEY and CDR2 is SMNVEV (reference sequence). With 4 bases clipped from V and 7 bases from J, the junction kept 12 bases outside the gene matches. CDR3 DNA: TGTGCCAGCAGTTCTAATCTGCGGTCGGGAGGGAACATTCAGTACTTC. Its protein is CASSSNLRSGGNIQYF.

This sequence joins TRBV5-1 and TRBJ1-2, with D maybe TRBD1 (6 bases). Germline assignment: CDR1 SGHRS and CDR2 YFSETQ. CDR3 length equals 14 residues. V was trimmed by 0 bases and J by 4 bases, leaving 10 bases between them. CDR3 sequence reads: CASSLAQGTYGYTF. The CDR3 DNA is TGCGCCAGCAGCTTGGCTCAGGGGACCTATGGCTACACCTTC.

CDR3 sequence (DNA): TGTGCCAGCAGTTACAACACATTGGAAGCTTTCTTT. Encoded protein: CASSYNTLEAFF. The rearrangement links TRBV6-5 to TRBJ1-1; D unresolved. Germline CDR1 reads MNHEY; CDR2 reads SVGAGI. The V gene lost 2 bases and the J gene lost 8 bases, with 9 bases spanning the gap. This CDR3 is 12 amino acids long.

The chain combines TRBV7-9 with TRBJ2-5; TRBD1 agrees at 8 bases. Losses at the gene ends were 5 bases for V and 5 bases for J; bases not matched to a gene: 7. The CDR3 loop spans 14 amino acids. Germline CDR1 and CDR2: SEHNR and FQNEAQ (reference sequence). Here the CDR3 reads CASSGDRTQETQYF. The CDR3 DNA is TGTGCCAGCAGCGGGGACAGGACTCAGGAGACCCAGTACTTC.

This chain uses TRBV11-2 with TRBJ2-7, with 9 positions matching TRBD1. The CDR3 has 15 amino acids. Per the germline V gene, CDR1 is SGHAT and CDR2 is FQNNGV. The ends lost 5 bases at V and 7 bases at J; junction bases unmatched: 12. CDR3 nucleotide sequence: TGTGCCAGCAGCGATACCGGGACAGGGTCTTTTGAGCAGTACTTC. Its translation: CASSDTGTGSFEQYF. Using reference TRBV11-2 and TRBJ2-7 for the parts outside the CDR3, the full variable domain is EAGVAQSPRYKIIEKRQSVAFWCNPISGHATLYWYQQILGQGPKLLIQFQNNGVVDDSQLPKDRFSAERLKGVDSTLKIQPAKLEDSAVYLCASSDTGTGSFEQYFGPGTRLTVT.

The chain uses TRBV7-2 and TRBJ2-5; 7 bases map to TRBD2. V trimming: 7 bases; J trimming: 5 bases; junction bases outside the gene matches: 13. The germline gives CDR1 SGHTA, CDR2 FQGNSA. This CDR3 is built from 15 residues. CDR3 nucleotides: TGTGCCAGCAACCACCGGGGGAGGGCCTGGGAGACCCAGTACTTC. Translation: CASNHRGRAWETQYF.

The chain couples TRBV10-3 to TRBJ1-3, with TRBD1 matching over 7 bases. This CDR3 has 14 amino acids. The V and J ends lost 3 bases and 8 bases, in that order; junction bases with no gene match: 7. Per germline, CDR1 ENHRY and CDR2 SYGVKD. CDR3 sequence: CAISDRQGGDTIYF. For the CDR3, the DNA is TGTGCCATCAGTGACCGACAGGGTGGCGACACCATATATTTT.

This clone was seen a few times. This sequence joins TRBV29-1 and TRBJ2-3; 14 bases are a match to TRBD2. The CDR3 contains 16 residues. Germline CDR1 reads SQVTM; CDR2 reads ANQGSEA. V shed 6 bases and J 2 bases; nucleotides not matched to a gene: 7. The CDR3 nucleotides are TGCAGCGTGAGGGGGGGACTAGCGGGAGTCACAGATACGCAGTATTTT. Translating it yields CSVRGGLAGVTDTQYF.

The CDR3 loop reads CASSLGTVFEAFF. CDR3 DNA sequence: TGTGCCAGCAGCTTAGGGACAGTGTTTGAAGCTTTCTTT. The chain uses TRBV7-9 and TRBJ1-1, with D possibly being TRBD1 (6 bases). Trimming removed 1 base at V and 7 bases at J, with 10 bases between. Germline V lookup: CDR1 SEHNR, CDR2 FQNEAQ (reference sequence). CDR3 length equals 13 residues.

The V call is TRBV28, the J call TRBJ2-1; 9 bases match TRBD2. The V and J ends lost 5 bases and 16 bases, in that order; junction bases with no gene match: 6. CDR1 is MDHEN and CDR2 is SYDVKM in the germline V gene. The CDR3 covers 11 residues. The DNA for the CDR3 is TGTGCCAGCAGTACTGGGACTAGCTTTTTCTTC. Protein: CASSTGTSFFF.

This clone was recorded a few times. The chain has TRBV29-1 and TRBJ1-5; D may be TRBD1 (6 bases). CDR1 and CDR2 (germline): SQVTM, ANQGSEA. The CDR3 extends over 12 amino acids. Trimming took off 4 bases at V and 4 bases at J, with 8 bases between the two ends. The CDR3 nucleotides read TGCAGCGTTGCAGGGGCGAATCAGCCCCAGCATTTT. Translated, it gives CSVAGANQPQHF.

This chain links TRBV5-4 with TRBJ2-1; 10 bases are a match to TRBD2. V was clipped by 0 bases and J by 9 bases; unmatched bases: 9. CDR1 is SGHNT, CDR2 YYREEE, per germline (reference sequence). The CDR3 is 16 amino acids. The CDR3 coding sequence is TGTGCCAGCAGCTTGGATTTAGCGGGGGGAAAGGCTGAGCAGTTCTTC. Its protein is CASSLDLAGGKAEQFF.

CDR3 nucleotides: TGCGCCAGCAGCCGGTATTTTGTGGGACAGAGCACAGATACGCAGTATTTT. Amino acids: CASSRYFVGQSTDTQYF. This chain uses TRBV5-1 with TRBJ2-3; 7 nucleotides align to TRBD1. The CDR3 is made up of 17 amino acids. With V trimmed by 4 bases and J by 0 bases, 11 bases remained unmatched. CDR1 and CDR2 (germline): SGHRS, YFSETQ.

J is TRBJ2-7 and V is TRBV7-2; 13 bases match TRBD2. Trimming at V came to 8 bases and at J to 2 bases, leaving 3 bases not matched to a gene. Germline assignment: CDR1 SGHTA and CDR2 FQGNSA. The length of the CDR3 is 14 residues. The CDR3 here is CASVGTSGTYEQYF. CDR3 DNA sequence: TGTGCCAGCGTTGGGACTAGCGGGACCTACGAGCAGTACTTC.

This clone was counted between two and nine times. This chain connects TRBV11-2 to TRBJ2-7; a possible D gene is TRBD1 (5 bases). Per the germline V gene, CDR1 is SGHAT and CDR2 is FQNNGV. The CDR3 runs 15 residues. V shed 2 bases and J shed 2 bases, with 13 bases lying between them. DNA of the CDR3: TGTGCCAGCAGCTTAAGGGGCAGCTCAACCTACGAGCAGTACTTC. Translated, it gives CASSLRGSSTYEQYF.

This clone was seen a single time. V is TRBV2 and J is TRBJ2-5; no clear D. This CDR3 has 11 residues. The V gene's germline CDR1 is SNHLY and CDR2 FYNNEI. V was trimmed by 6 bases and J by 4 bases, leaving 6 bases between them. The CDR3 nucleotides read TGTGCCAGCAGCCCATTAGAGACCCAGTACTTC. It is translated as CASSPLETQYF.

This chain uses TRBV7-9 with TRBJ2-2; 8 bases are shared with TRBD2. Trimming at V came to 2 bases and at J to 7 bases, leaving 9 bases not matched to a gene. The length of the CDR3 is 16 residues. CDR1 is SEHNR, CDR2 FQNEAQ, per germline (reference sequence). The CDR3 reads CASSLRSAGGLGELFF. The CDR3 DNA is TGTGCCAGCAGCTTAAGGTCGGCGGGAGGACTCGGGGAGCTGTTTTTT.

The rearrangement uses TRBV7-2 and TRBJ1-1; 7 nucleotides agree with TRBD1. This CDR3 region has 14 residues. Germline V gene sequence: CDR1 SGHTA, CDR2 FQGNSA. V was pared by 5 bases and J by 7 bases, with 10 bases of the junction left unmatched. CDR3 protein: CASSLGGNFGEAFF. CDR3 sequence (DNA): TGTGCCAGCAGCCTAGGGGGCAATTTCGGTGAAGCTTTCTTT.

The V call is TRBV5-4, the J call TRBJ1-1; D is unclear. This CDR3 is 15 amino acids long. Germline values: CDR1 SGHNT, CDR2 YYREEE (reference sequence). Trimming cost V 4 bases and J 4 bases, with 17 bases left between them. CDR3 nucleotide sequence: TGTGCCAGCAGCATCCAGGACCGACGGGGCACTGAAGCTTTCTTT. This sequence encodes CASSIQDRRGTEAFF. The complete variable domain, with remaining parts taken from reference TRBV5-4 and TRBJ1-1, reads ETGVTQSPTHLIKTRGQQVTLRCSSQSGHNTVSWYQQALGQGPQFIFQYYREEENGRGNFPPRFSGLQFPNYSSELNVNALELDDSALYLCASSIQDRRGTEAFFGQGTRLTVV.

The chain uses TRBV6-5 and TRBJ1-6; no clear D gene. Deletions cut 6 bases from V and 10 bases from J, with 10 bases between. The CDR3 extends over 12 amino acids. The V gene's germline CDR1 is MNHEY and CDR2 SVGAGI. DNA for the CDR3: TGTGCCAGCAGCCGCTCGGGATCACCCCTCCACTTT. Translation gives CASSRSGSPLHF.

The chain links TRBV5-4 to TRBJ2-3, with 10 nucleotides matching TRBD1. CDR1 is SGHNT and CDR2 is YYREEE in the germline V gene (reference sequence). This CDR3 contains 15 residues. Trimming took 2 bases from V and 4 from J; bases not matched to a gene: 4. The CDR3 spells CASSLGQGVADTQYF. As DNA, the CDR3 is TGTGCCAGCAGCTTAGGACAGGGGGTTGCAGATACGCAGTATTTT.